Following are 27 T cell receptor beta chains from one sample sequenced in a study of neurological immune-mediated disorders. TCRdb recomputed calls from the 5' RACE reads with MiXCR, one row per CDR3 protein. The sample lists 30,000 to 45,000 distinct CDR3 sequences, about 9.4% occurring once. The sequenced sample consisted of PBMCs. The source is a woman aged 25 to 45 with HTLV-1-associated myelopathy (HAM/TSP).

There are many counts of this clonotype. The rearrangement links TRBV20-1 to TRBJ2-1; TRBD2 aligns across 7 bases. CDR3 length: 14 amino acids. Germline-derived CDR1 and CDR2 are DFQATT and SNEGSKA (reference sequence). Trimming cost V 3 bases and J 5 bases; bases outside gene matches: 7. The CDR3 coding sequence is TGCAGTGCTAGGTGGGGAGGGGATCACAATGAGCAGTTCTTC. Protein: CSARWGGDHNEQFF.

This clonotype was counted many times. The chain links TRBV10-3 to TRBJ1-2, with 7 bases matching TRBD1. After removal of 3 bases from V and 8 bases from J, the junction contained 3 bases not matched to a gene. Germline-derived CDR1 and CDR2 are ENHRY and SYGVKD. The CDR3 runs to 12 residues. Here the CDR3 DNA reads TGTGCCATCAGTGAAGGGGGCCAGGGCTACACCTTC. Translated: CAISEGGQGYTF.

There are a few counts of this clonotype. The chain links TRBV20-1 to TRBJ2-1; 8 bases map to TRBD1. V lost 6 bases to trimming and J lost 7 bases; unmatched junction nucleotides: 14. The CDR3 spans 15 residues. Looked up from germline, CDR1 is DFQATT and CDR2 is SNEGSKA (reference sequence). The CDR3 DNA follows: TGCAGTGCCCCACACACCAGGACAGGGCGGAATGAGCAGTTCTTC. Protein: CSAPHTRTGRNEQFF.

This clonotype was seen ten or more times. The V and J genes are TRBV20-1 and TRBJ2-3, with 13 bases matching TRBD2. Germline CDR1 reads DFQATT; CDR2 reads SNEGSKA (reference sequence). Trimming removed 6 bases from V and 0 bases from J; junction bases left unmatched: 6. The CDR3 spans 16 residues. The DNA of the CDR3 is TGCAGTGCGACTGGACTAGCGGGGGTCAGCACAGATACGCAGTATTTT. It is translated as CSATGLAGVSTDTQYF.

Notes on this clonotype: A read error may explain this, as a much larger clone is one base away. The rearrangement uses TRBV6-6 and TRBJ1-1, with D hard to call. This CDR3 is 15 amino acids long. CDR1 and CDR2 (germline): MNHNY, SVGAGI (reference sequence). V was pared by 8 bases and J by 0 bases, with 16 bases between. CDR3 nucleotide sequence: TGTGCCAGCGGTTCGAGCATGAGCATGAACACTGAAGCTTTCTTT. Protein product: CASGSSMSMNTEAFF.

This clonotype was counted ten times or more. The V gene is TRBV5-1, the J gene TRBJ2-7; D remains unclear. The CDR3 consists of 15 residues. CDR1 is SGHRS, CDR2 YFSETQ, per germline. V was clipped by 4 bases and J by 0 bases, with 14 bases between them. The CDR3 sequence: CASSPVDGLSYEQYF. CDR3 sequence (DNA): TGCGCCAGCAGCCCGGTAGACGGCCTCTCCTACGAGCAGTACTTC. Full variable domain (missing parts from reference TRBV5-1 and TRBJ2-7): KAGVTQTPRYLIKTRGQQVTLSCSPISGHRSVSWYQQTPGQGLQFLFEYFSETQRNKGNFPGRFSGRQFSNSRSEMNVSTLELGDSALYLCASSPVDGLSYEQYFGPGTRLTVT.

This clonotype was counted ten times or more. The rearrangement links TRBV7-2 to TRBJ1-2; maybe TRBD1 (6 bases). The CDR3 is 16 residues long. V lost 1 base, J lost 8 bases, and 20 bases lay in between. The germline V gene has CDR1 SGHTA and CDR2 FQGNSA. This CDR3 is CASSLVPRQVLRGYTF. CDR3 nucleotides: TGTGCCAGCAGCTTAGTACCGCGACAGGTTCTGAGGGGCTACACCTTC. Looking up the rest from reference TRBV7-2 and TRBJ1-2 gives the full variable domain: GAGVSQSPSNKVTEKGKDVELRCDPISGHTALYWYRQSLGQGLEFLIYFQGNSAPDKSGLPSDRFSAERTGGSVSTLTIQRTQQEDSAVYLCASSLVPRQVLRGYTFGSGTRLTVV.

There are many counts of this clonotype. The chain joins TRBV20-1 to TRBJ2-4; D unclear. The CDR3 totals 14 residues. V was trimmed by 5 bases and J by 3 bases, leaving 14 bases between them. Per germline, CDR1 DFQATT and CDR2 SNEGSKA (reference sequence). CDR3 in amino acids: CSASEPGGKNIQYF. CDR3 bases: TGCAGTGCTTCCGAGCCGGGCGGCAAAAACATTCAGTACTTC.

This clonotype occurred many times. The chain links TRBV24-1 to TRBJ2-7; TRBD1 agrees at 7 bases. V shed 5 bases and J 2 bases; nucleotides not matched to a gene: 2. The germline gives CDR1 KGHDR, CDR2 SFDVKD. The CDR3 has 13 amino acids. The CDR3 DNA follows: TGTGCCACCAGTGCTACAGGGGCCTACGAGCAGTACTTC. Protein sequence: CATSATGAYEQYF.

This clonotype was picked up many times. The gene calls are TRBV29-1 and TRBJ1-1; 8 bases match TRBD1. The germline V gene has CDR1 SQVTM and CDR2 ANQGSEA. V shed 4 bases and J 5 bases; nucleotides not matched to a gene: 6. The CDR3 extends over 13 amino acids. CDR3 residues: CSVGGQGGTEAFF. The CDR3 coding sequence is TGCAGCGTTGGAGGACAGGGAGGTACTGAAGCTTTCTTT.

This clonotype was seen repeatedly, ten times or more. The rearrangement joins TRBV7-8 to TRBJ2-7, with D uncertain. The CDR3 covers 12 residues. Trimming took 5 bases from V and 7 from J, leaving 12 bases between them. Germline lookup yields CDR1 SGHVS and CDR2 FQNEAQ. CDR3 amino acids: CASSPKTPEQYF. In DNA, the CDR3 is TGTGCCAGCAGCCCCAAGACCCCAGAGCAGTACTTC.

This clonotype is judged medium-sized. V gene TRBV20-1 combines with J gene TRBJ2-1; no reliable D call. V was clipped by 3 bases and J by 4 bases, with 7 bases between them. The length of the CDR3 is 12 residues. Germline CDR1 and CDR2: DFQATT and SNEGSKA (reference sequence). As DNA, the CDR3 is TGCAGTGCTAGGGCAATTTACAATGAGCAGTTCTTC. It encodes CSARAIYNEQFF.

This clonotype was seen ten or more times. The rearrangement links TRBV20-1 to TRBJ1-6; D is perhaps TRBD1 (5 bases). Trimming stripped 0 bases from V and 8 bases from J, with 14 bases between. The CDR3 is 15 amino acids. CDR1 is DFQATT, CDR2 SNEGSKA, per germline (reference sequence). The CDR3 DNA reads TGCAGTGCTAGAGATGGATCCGGGGCGGATTCACCCCTCCACTTT. It is translated as CSARDGSGADSPLHF.

This clonotype was seen many times. The rearrangement links TRBV7-2 to TRBJ2-3; D call uncertain. From germline, CDR1 is SGHTA and CDR2 FQGNSA. The CDR3 loop spans 15 amino acids. Trimming pared 2 bases from V and 0 bases from J, leaving 9 bases between. The CDR3 here is CASSLSETSTDTQYF. The CDR3 nucleotides are TGTGCCAGCAGCTTAAGTGAGACTAGCACAGATACGCAGTATTTT. Filled out from reference TRBV7-2 and TRBJ2-3, the complete variable domain reads GAGVSQSPSNKVTEKGKDVELRCDPISGHTALYWYRQSLGQGLEFLIYFQGNSAPDKSGLPSDRFSAERTGGSVSTLTIQRTQQEDSAVYLCASSLSETSTDTQYFGPGTRLTVL.

This clonotype was seen many times. CDR3 residues: CASSPLTGETEAFF. Written as DNA, the CDR3 is TGTGCCAGCTCACCATTGACAGGCGAAACTGAAGCTTTCTTT. The rearrangement links TRBV18 to TRBJ1-1; maybe TRBD1 (6 bases). CDR1 is KGHSH, CDR2 LQKENI, per germline. V was cut by 2 bases and J by 5 bases, with 12 bases left in between. The CDR3 has 14 residues.

At least ten counts were recorded for this clonotype. The V and J genes are TRBV12-3 or TRBV12-4 and TRBJ1-3; D gene unclear. V was pared by 3 bases and J by 3 bases, with 15 bases between. This CDR3 comprises 16 residues. The CDR3 here is CASSFLPAAYGNTIYF. DNA of the CDR3: TGTGCCAGCAGTTTTCTTCCGGCTGCCTATGGAAACACCATATATTTT.

This clonotype was observed at least ten times. The chain has TRBV4-2 and TRBJ2-3; 9 bases are shared with TRBD2. This CDR3 is built from 16 residues. The germline V gene encodes CDR1 LGHNA and CDR2 YNFKEQ. V dropped 4 bases and J dropped 6; count of bases not matched to a gene: 11. The CDR3 DNA is TGTGCCAGCAGCCTCGGGAAAGGGACTAGCTTGGATACGCAGTATTTT. Its translation: CASSLGKGTSLDTQYF.

This clonotype has a count of ten or more. The chain recombines TRBV3-1 with TRBJ1-5; D ambiguous. The CDR3 is 13 residues long. Per germline, CDR1 LGHDT and CDR2 YNNKEL (reference sequence). V dropped 8 bases and J dropped 0 bases, with 8 bases sitting between them. CDR3 DNA: TGTGCCAGCGGGGTCGATAGCAATCAGCCCCAGCATTTT. Translation gives CASGVDSNQPQHF.

This clonotype has at least ten counts. The rearrangement uses TRBV18 and TRBJ1-5, with unresolved D. V was cut by 3 bases and J by 6 bases, with 3 bases left in between. The CDR3 is 11 amino acids. Germline V lookup: CDR1 KGHSH, CDR2 LQKENI. CDR3 region: CASSPGQPQHF. Written as DNA, the CDR3 is TGTGCCAGCTCACCTGGTCAGCCCCAGCATTTT.

In its sample, this clonotype was seen many times. The rearrangement joins TRBV12-3 or TRBV12-4 to TRBJ2-2; no clear D gene. The CDR3 totals 14 residues. Between the trimmed V and J ends, which lost 5 bases and 4 bases, there was a span of 11 bases. The CDR3 loop reads CASSAGLFTGELFF. The CDR3 DNA reads TGTGCCAGCAGTGCCGGTCTCTTCACCGGGGAGCTGTTTTTT.

This clonotype was counted at least ten times. This chain uses TRBV30 with TRBJ1-5, with 12 bases identical to TRBD1. Germline V gene lookup returns CDR1 GTSNPN and CDR2 SVGIG (reference sequence). This CDR3 is 15 amino acids long. The J segment lost 7 bases and the V segment lost 5 bases, leaving 9 bases of the junction unmatched. In DNA, the CDR3 is TGTGCCTGGGCCCGGGGACAGGGGGCCGGCCAGCCCCAGCATTTT. Translation gives CAWARGQGAGQPQHF.

Many counts were recorded for this clonotype. The chain links TRBV20-1 to TRBJ2-2; D is possibly TRBD1 (7 bases). This CDR3 is 15 amino acids long. From germline, CDR1 is DFQATT and CDR2 SNEGSKA (reference sequence). Trimming shortened V by 5 bases and J by 1 base, and 14 bases separated the two germline ends. CDR3 in DNA: TGCAGTGCTGGGAGGACAGGATGGAACACCGGGGAGCTGTTTTTT. Translating it yields CSAGRTGWNTGELFF.

This clonotype was seen at least ten times. The CDR3 bases are TGCGCCAGCAGCTTGGCCCCAACGACAGATACCTACGAGCAGTACTTC. It yields the protein CASSLAPTTDTYEQYF. The rearrangement uses TRBV5-1 and TRBJ2-7; a possible D gene is TRBD1 (5 bases). The CDR3 has 16 residues. Germline lookup yields CDR1 SGHRS and CDR2 YFSETQ. Trimming took 0 bases from V and 2 from J, leaving 15 bases between them.

This clonotype was observed at least ten times. The chain has TRBV20-1 and TRBJ2-7; unclear D gene. The CDR3 covers 11 residues. From germline, CDR1 is DFQATT and CDR2 SNEGSKA (reference sequence). The germline V and J ends were trimmed by 5 bases and 3 bases, with 8 bases remaining between them. The CDR3 region has the DNA TGCAGTGCTTCCCCGGGCTACGAGCAGTACTTC. Its translation: CSASPGYEQYF.

This clonotype was seen ten or more times. The chain has TRBV20-1 and TRBJ1-2, with unresolved D. Trimming stripped 3 bases from V and 5 bases from J, with 10 bases between. The CDR3 contains 12 residues. CDR1 is DFQATT and CDR2 is SNEGSKA in the germline V gene (reference sequence). CDR3 region: CSARRTEYGYTF. For the CDR3, the DNA is TGCAGTGCTAGGCGGACTGAGTATGGCTACACCTTC.

This clonotype has a count of ten or more. The rearrangement links TRBV3-1 to TRBJ2-5, with 8 positions matching TRBD2. Germline assignment: CDR1 LGHDT and CDR2 YNNKEL (reference sequence). The CDR3 runs 15 residues. V lost 1 base, J lost 3 bases, and 4 bases stayed unmatched. The CDR3 region has the DNA TGTGCCAGCAGCCAAGGGGTACTAGCGGAAGAGACCCAGTACTTC. Translated, it gives CASSQGVLAEETQYF.

This clonotype was seen at least ten times. The chain recombines TRBV6-5 with TRBJ2-3; tentative D call: TRBD2 (7 bases). With 6 bases removed from V and 5 bases from J, the gap between germline ends came to 15 bases. Germline loops: CDR1 MNHEY, CDR2 SVGAGI. This CDR3 has 14 amino acids. DNA for the CDR3: TGTGCCAGCAGACCCACGGGGGGCCAAGATACGCAGTATTTT. Residues: CASRPTGGQDTQYF.